This TCR beta chain is drawn from a study of CD8+ T cells in alopecia areata. Across the whole study: Among treated patients, severity was scored by affected scalp area percentage. The study, taken as a whole, reports: Scalp sequencing captures resident alphabeta T cells of normal skin too.

The treatment is: oral pan-JAK inhibitor, 5-10 mg twice daily. In alopecia areata patients, both lesional scalp punch biopsies and peripheral blood were collected. The CDR3 totals 14 residues. Trimming removed 1 base from V and 6 bases from J; junction bases left unmatched: 5. Germline V lookup: CDR1 GTSNPN, CDR2 SVGIG (reference sequence). RNA extraction and reverse transcription yielded cDNA as sequencing template. The assay was immunoSEQ multiplex PCR, and TCRdb's table has in-frame clones only and misses some. Of about 200,000 clones in the sample, 35% to 40% were seen once. Points on this clone: Its antigen is unknown.

Sample: CD4+ T cells sorted from blood, taken between weeks 30 and 35, from a patient treated with tofacitinib. The rearrangement uses TRBV30 and TRBJ2-2, with TRBD1 identical over 7 bases. The sequence derives from a human donor with alopecia areata. The CDR3 bases are TGTGCCTGGAGTGCAAGGGGGCCCCCCGGGGAGCTGTTTTTT. Protein product: CAWSARGPPGELFF.